Listed below are T cell receptor beta chains from one sample, sequenced in a study of blood T cells in healthy people across ages. Via MiXCR, TCRdb re-called the 5' RACE reads, giving one row per CDR3 protein. The repertoire holds 800,000 to 950,000 distinct CDR3 sequences, with around 49% as singletons. The sequenced sample was blood. The receptors derive from a man younger than 40 in good health. Each CDR3 is given without its conserved first and last residue. Fields, in order: J gene, V gene, CDR3 length, CDR3 protein.

TRBJ1-5 TRBV4-3 12 ASSQDRDSLSQH
TRBJ2-7 TRBV4-1 12 AGSQEDRNYEQY
TRBJ2-7 TRBV7-2 13 ASSLVVQGSYEQY
TRBJ2-5 TRBV3-1 12 ASSQYRGGGTQY
TRBJ2-4 TRBV20-1 15 SARVRRQTLAKNIQY
TRBJ2-3 TRBV12-5 12 ASAKGQVTDTQY
TRBJ1-2 TRBV7-2 15 ASNKGSDRVPNYGYT
TRBJ1-2 TRBV27 13 ASSLKEGPNYGYT
TRBJ2-1 TRBV20-1 12 SAKDDPSGNEQF
TRBJ2-2 TRBV9 14 ASSVAGGSDTGELF
TRBJ2-3 TRBV5-6 13 ASSSTTGRTDTQY
TRBJ2-2 TRBV20-1 13 SARDIAGVTGELF
TRBJ2-7 TRBV20-1 11 SASLAGRYEQY
TRBJ2-2 TRBV4-2 13 ASSQIYRESGELF
TRBJ2-2 TRBV12-3/TRBV12-4 13 ASTPILAMGGELF
TRBJ1-1 TRBV5-1 10 ASRTGDTEAF
TRBJ1-6 TRBV12-3/TRBV12-4 13 ASMGQGARNSPLH
TRBJ2-3 TRBV25-1 9 ASSELNTQY
TRBJ2-7 TRBV4-3 13 ASSQEGTPTHEQY
TRBJ2-1 TRBV11-1 13 ASSQGLAIVNEQF
. TRBV27 13 ASSFTTSVGETQY
TRBJ2-7 TRBV3-1 13 ASSQDLQGSYEQY
TRBJ2-1 TRBV20-1 12 SATTGESSETQF